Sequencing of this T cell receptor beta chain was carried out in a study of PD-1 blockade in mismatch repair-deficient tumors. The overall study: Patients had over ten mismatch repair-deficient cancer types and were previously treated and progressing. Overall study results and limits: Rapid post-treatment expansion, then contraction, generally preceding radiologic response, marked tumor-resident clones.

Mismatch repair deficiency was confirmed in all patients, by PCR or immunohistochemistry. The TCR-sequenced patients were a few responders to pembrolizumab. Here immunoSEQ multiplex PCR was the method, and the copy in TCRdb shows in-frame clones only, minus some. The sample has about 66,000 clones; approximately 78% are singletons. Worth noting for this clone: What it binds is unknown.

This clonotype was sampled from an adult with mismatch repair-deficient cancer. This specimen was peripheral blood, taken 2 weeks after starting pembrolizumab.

For the CDR3, the DNA is TGTGCCTGGAGTGCCCGGAGGGCAGATACGCAGTATTTT. Protein sequence: CAWSARRADTQYF. V usage is TRBV30 and J usage is TRBJ2-3; TRBD2 might be the D (6 bases). Looked up from germline, CDR1 is GTSNPN and CDR2 is SVGIG (reference sequence). CDR3 size: 13 residues. V was trimmed by 1 base and J by 4 bases, leaving 9 bases between them.